A selection of T cell receptor beta chains follows, all from one sample in a study of response to subunit inactivated influenza vaccine. MiXCR, run by TCRdb on the RT-PCR reads, gives a single entry per CDR3 protein. Of roughly 780,000 distinct CDR3 sequences listed, approximately 17% are singletons. Sample: PBMCs from blood, taken 5 days after vaccination. These receptors were taken from a man aged 45-65 years who received an inactivated influenza vaccine. The CDR3 runs from the conserved cysteine through the conserved F or W. The D gene is left open where the match is weak. Not every row has a clone size; where given, it reads once, few, many or a size class.

size: NA; J: TRBJ2-2; D: TRBD2; V: TRBV20-1; CDR3: CSASIRAGGNTGELFF; DNA: TGCAGTGCTAGCATTCGAGCGGGAGGTAACACCGGGGAGCTGTTTTTT
size: NA; J: TRBJ1-1; D: TRBD1; V: TRBV7-2; CDR3: CASSIEGAGWGGTEAFF; DNA: TGTGCCAGCAGCATCGAGGGGGCAGGTTGGGGTGGCACTGAAGCTTTCTTT
size: few; J: TRBJ2-1; D: TRBD2; V: TRBV10-3; CDR3: CAISQGGDEQFF; DNA: TGTGCCATCAGTCAGGGAGGGGATGAGCAGTTCTTC
size: few; J: TRBJ1-6; D: NA; V: TRBV20-1; CDR3: CSAARRFPNSPLHF; DNA: TGCAGTGCTGCCCGGCGGTTCCCAAATTCACCCCTCCACTTT
size: few; J: TRBJ2-3; D: TRBD1; V: TRBV28; CDR3: CASSFRDRVKDTQYF; DNA: TGTGCCAGCAGTTTCCGGGACAGGGTCAAAGATACGCAGTATTTT
size: NA; J: TRBJ2-3; D: NA; V: TRBV10-3; CDR3: CAISDSGQLPSTDTQYF; DNA: TGTGCCATCAGTGACTCCGGACAGCTCCCTAGCACAGATACGCAGTATTTT
size: NA; J: TRBJ2-1; D: TRBD2; V: TRBV6-5; CDR3: CASSFDWGGSNEQFF; DNA: TGTGCCAGCAGTTTCGACTGGGGAGGGAGCAATGAGCAGTTCTTC
size: once; J: TRBJ2-5; D: NA; V: TRBV5-6; CDR3: CASRVAPQETQYF; DNA: TGTGCCAGCAGGGTGGCCCCACAAGAGACCCAGTACTTC
size: NA; J: TRBJ2-5; D: NA; V: TRBV27; CDR3: CASSPRASRETQYF; DNA: TGTGCCAGCAGTCCCCGGGCCTCACGGGAGACCCAGTACTTC
size: NA; J: TRBJ2-1; D: NA; V: TRBV27; CDR3: CASKFLLASPREGDNEQFF; DNA: TGTGCCAGCAAATTCCTACTAGCTTCCCCAAGGGAAGGGGACAATGAGCAGTTCTTC
size: few; J: TRBJ2-3; D: NA; V: TRBV7-8; CDR3: CASSLSILTRITDTQYF; DNA: TGTGCCAGCAGCTTATCGATCCTTACGAGGATTACAGATACGCAGTATTTT
size: few; J: TRBJ1-3; D: NA; V: TRBV12-3/TRBV12-4; CDR3: CASSLRGVAGNTIYF; DNA: TGTGCCAGCAGTTTGCGGGGGGTAGCCGGAAACACCATATATTTT
size: few; J: TRBJ2-1; D: TRBD2; V: TRBV4-3; CDR3: CASSQTSGGASYNEQFF; DNA: TGCGCCAGCAGCCAGACTAGCGGGGGGGCTTCCTATAATGAGCAGTTCTTC
size: many; J: TRBJ1-4; D: NA; V: TRBV12-3/TRBV12-4; CDR3: CASSLALMEKLFF; DNA: TGTGCCAGCAGTTTAGCGCTAATGGAAAAACTGTTTTTT
size: few; J: TRBJ1-1; D: NA; V: TRBV20-1; CDR3: CSAIPSEAFF; DNA: TGCAGTGCTATCCCTAGCGAAGCTTTCTTT
size: few; J: TRBJ2-1; D: NA; V: TRBV9; CDR3: CASSSNFGDEQFF; DNA: TGTGCCAGCAGCTCCAATTTTGGGGATGAGCAGTTCTTC
size: few; J: TRBJ1-5; D: NA; V: TRBV15; CDR3: CATSRDSWQSGSQPQHF; DNA: TGTGCCACCAGCAGAGACTCGTGGCAAAGCGGCAGTCAGCCCCAGCATTTT
size: NA; J: TRBJ1-1; D: NA; V: TRBV20-1; CDR3: CSARPILQNTEAFF; DNA: TGCAGTGCTCGACCGATACTACAGAACACTGAAGCTTTCTTT
size: NA; J: TRBJ2-1; D: TRBD1; V: TRBV29-1; CDR3: CSVDPGQGPNEQFF; DNA: TGCAGCGTTGATCCGGGACAGGGCCCCAATGAGCAGTTCTTC
size: few; J: TRBJ2-7; D: NA; V: TRBV9; CDR3: CASSVGGTRTYEQYF; DNA: TGTGCCAGCAGCGTAGGGGGGACACGGACCTACGAGCAGTACTTC
size: few; J: TRBJ2-7; D: NA; V: TRBV20-1; CDR3: CSARARTDEQYF; DNA: TGCAGTGCTAGAGCCCGGACGGATGAGCAGTACTTC
size: NA; J: TRBJ2-1; D: TRBD1; V: TRBV7-6; CDR3: CASSLGGWDSEQFF; DNA: TGTGCCAGCAGCTTAGGAGGCTGGGACAGTGAGCAGTTCTTC
size: NA; J: TRBJ2-7; D: NA; V: TRBV20-1; CDR3: CSASREYDEQYF; DNA: TGCAGTGCTAGCAGGGAATACGACGAGCAGTACTTC
size: NA; J: TRBJ1-3; D: NA; V: TRBV6-1; CDR3: CASRETGLFGNTIYF; DNA: TGTGCCAGCAGAGAAACAGGGTTATTTGGAAACACCATATATTTT
size: few; J: TRBJ1-1; D: TRBD1; V: TRBV6-1; CDR3: CASRAGQGALGTEAFF; DNA: TGTGCCAGCAGAGCCGGACAGGGGGCTTTAGGCACTGAAGCTTTCTTT
size: NA; J: TRBJ2-2; D: NA; V: TRBV5-1; CDR3: CASSDLSTGELFF; DNA: TGCGCCAGCAGCGATTTAAGCACCGGGGAGCTGTTTTTT
size: few; J: TRBJ1-1; D: NA; V: TRBV29-1; CDR3: CSVEGLAGMNTEAFF; DNA: TGCAGCGTGGAGGGCCTTGCGGGGATGAACACTGAAGCTTTCTTT
size: NA; J: TRBJ2-7; D: NA; V: TRBV9; CDR3: CASSVGGGQSSYEQYF; DNA: TGTGCCAGCAGCGTAGGGGGTGGACAGAGTTCCTACGAGCAGTACTTC
size: many; J: TRBJ2-7; D: NA; V: TRBV10-3; CDR3: CAISESLRRYEQYF; DNA: TGTGCCATCAGTGAGTCGCTTAGGAGATACGAGCAGTACTTC
size: once; J: TRBJ2-7; D: NA; V: TRBV3-1; CDR3: CASSQGESYEQYF; DNA: TGTGCCAGCAGCCAAGGGGAGAGCTACGAGCAGTACTTC
size: many; J: TRBJ2-1; D: TRBD2; V: TRBV5-1; CDR3: CASSPRLAGGNNEQFF; DNA: TGCGCCAGCAGCCCGCGACTAGCGGGAGGCAACAATGAGCAGTTCTTC
size: NA; J: TRBJ2-3; D: NA; V: TRBV20-1; CDR3: CSASRSPLSTDTQYF; DNA: TGCAGTGCTAGCCGATCGCCACTCAGCACAGATACGCAGTATTTT
size: few; J: TRBJ1-1; D: NA; V: TRBV5-1; CDR3: CASRAGDLTEAFF; DNA: TGCGCCAGCCGGGCAGGGGACCTCACTGAAGCTTTCTTT